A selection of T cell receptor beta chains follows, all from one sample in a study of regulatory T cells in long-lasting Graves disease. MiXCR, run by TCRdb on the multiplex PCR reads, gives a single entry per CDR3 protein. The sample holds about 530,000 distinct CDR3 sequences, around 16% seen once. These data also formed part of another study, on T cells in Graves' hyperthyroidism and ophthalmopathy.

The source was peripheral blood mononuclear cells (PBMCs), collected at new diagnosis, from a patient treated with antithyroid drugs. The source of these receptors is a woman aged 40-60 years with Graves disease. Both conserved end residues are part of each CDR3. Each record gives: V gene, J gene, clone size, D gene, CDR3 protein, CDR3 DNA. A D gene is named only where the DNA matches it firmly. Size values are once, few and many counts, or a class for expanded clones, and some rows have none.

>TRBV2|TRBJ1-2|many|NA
CASSEERLNYGYTF
TGTGCCAGCAGTGAAGAGCGACTTAACTATGGCTACACCTTC
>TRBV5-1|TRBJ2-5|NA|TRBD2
CASSLSYGGETQYF
TGCGCCAGCAGCTTGAGCTACGGGGGGGAGACCCAGTACTTC
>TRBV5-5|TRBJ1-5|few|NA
CASSPSVGNQPQHF
TGTGCCAGCAGCCCCTCAGTGGGGAATCAGCCCCAGCATTTT
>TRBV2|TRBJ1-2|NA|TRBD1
CASSPAGQGYGYTF
TGTGCCAGCAGTCCCGCAGGACAGGGCTATGGCTACACCTTC
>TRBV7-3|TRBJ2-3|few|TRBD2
CASSLRLAGTDTQYF
TGTGCCAGCAGCTTAAGGTTAGCGGGGACAGATACGCAGTATTTT
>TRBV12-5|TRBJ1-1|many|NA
CASGPRTRRDTEAFF
TGTGCTAGTGGGCCCAGGACTCGGAGGGACACTGAAGCTTTCTTT
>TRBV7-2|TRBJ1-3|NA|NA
CASNLVSGNTIYF
TGTGCCAGCAACTTAGTGTCGGGAAACACCATATATTTT
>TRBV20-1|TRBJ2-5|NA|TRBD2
CSARVAGGETQYF
TGCAGTGCTAGAGTAGCGGGGGGAGAGACCCAGTACTTC
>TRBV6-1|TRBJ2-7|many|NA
CASSTRTESYEQYF
TGTGCCAGCAGTACCCGGACGGAGTCCTACGAGCAGTACTTC
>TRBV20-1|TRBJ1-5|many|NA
CSAGIGGSNQPQHF
TGCAGTGCAGGCATTGGGGGGAGCAATCAGCCCCAGCATTTT
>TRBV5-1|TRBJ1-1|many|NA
CASSLSLPGTGNTEAFF
TGCGCCAGCAGCTTGTCCCTCCCCGGGACGGGGAACACTGAAGCTTTCTTT
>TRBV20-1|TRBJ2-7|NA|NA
CSASPLDKGYEQYF
TGCAGTGCCTCCCCGCTCGATAAAGGTTACGAGCAGTACTTC
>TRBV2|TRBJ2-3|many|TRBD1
CASTGQGSLTDTQYF
TGTGCCAGCACCGGACAGGGGTCCCTCACAGATACGCAGTATTTT
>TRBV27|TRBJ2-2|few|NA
CASSLVYTNTGELFF
TGTGCCAGCAGTTTAGTATATACCAACACCGGGGAGCTGTTTTTT
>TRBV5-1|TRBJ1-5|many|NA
CASSPGGGQNQPQHF
TGCGCCAGCAGCCCGGGCGGGGGCCAAAATCAGCCCCAGCATTTT
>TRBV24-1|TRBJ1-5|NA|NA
CATSGNRRDGQPQHF
TGTGCCACCAGTGGGAATAGAAGGGACGGTCAGCCCCAGCATTTT
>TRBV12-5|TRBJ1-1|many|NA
CASGLMDGLRTEAFF
TGTGCTAGTGGTTTAATGGACGGGCTGAGGACTGAAGCTTTCTTT
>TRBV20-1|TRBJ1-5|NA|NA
CSARGGVQPQHF
TGCAGTGCTAGAGGGGGCGTTCAGCCCCAGCATTTT
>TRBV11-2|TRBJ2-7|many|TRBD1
CASSFGTGGLDF
TGTGCCAGCAGCTTTGGGACAGGGGGCTTGGACTTC
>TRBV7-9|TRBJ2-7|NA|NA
CASSTTDWALYF
TGTGCCAGCAGCACCACAGACTGGGCCTTGTACTTC
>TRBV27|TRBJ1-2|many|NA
CASSLLDSNYGYTF
TGTGCCAGCAGTTTATTAGACAGTAACTATGGCTACACCTTC
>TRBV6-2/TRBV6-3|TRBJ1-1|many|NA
CASSWLGMGTEAFF
TGTGCCAGCAGTTGGTTGGGGATGGGCACTGAAGCTTTCTTT
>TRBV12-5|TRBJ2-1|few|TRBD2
CASGKLAGGPREQFF
TGTGCTAGTGGCAAGCTAGCGGGGGGGCCTCGGGAGCAGTTCTTC
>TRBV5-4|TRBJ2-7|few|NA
CASSAVSEYPYEQYF
TGTGCCAGCAGCGCCGTATCAGAGTACCCCTACGAGCAGTACTTC
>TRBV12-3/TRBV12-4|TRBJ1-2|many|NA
CASSLTGISGYTF
TGTGCCAGCAGTTTAACAGGCATAAGTGGCTACACCTTC